Detailed here is one T cell receptor (beta chain). What it binds is not known. The sample originates from a study of long-term antiretroviral therapy in people with HIV. On the study more broadly: A decade or so separates the oldest specimens from the later 2015 immediate-ART recommendation. Points from the study as a whole: Information pertaining to ART adherence, viral resistance or therapeutic modifications was not obtained.

An immunoSEQ assay, version v3.0, was performed at survey level. TCRdb keeps only in-frame clones here, not all; method: immunoSEQ multiplex PCR. The sample lists some 25,000 clones, around 83% occurring once. This CDR3 has 12 residues. Germline CDR1 and CDR2: MNHEY and SVGAGI. Between the trimmed V and J ends, which lost 2 bases and 8 bases, there was a span of 9 bases. Per individual, the PBMC samples numbered at least one pre-ART and at least two post-ART. The material was unsorted PBMCs, obtained 3 years after starting antiretroviral therapy. The receptor was isolated from a man between 45 and 60 years old with HIV. The chain combines TRBV6-5 with TRBJ1-1, with D possibly being TRBD1 (5 bases). The CDR3 DNA reads as TGTGCCAGCAGTTACGGGACTGGCGAAGCTTTCTTT. Translating it yields CASSYGTGEAFF.